Given below is one T cell receptor beta chain in context. What it binds is unknown. The record originates from a study of CD8+CD57+ T cells in acquired aplastic anemia. Study in general: Sorted cells (CD4+ and CD8+) yielded DNA amounts that averaged roughly 3.5 ug. The study's findings and limits: Patients and controls had CD8+ Simpson's diversity values that were not significantly distinct. Patients and controls turned out to have roughly 29 CD8+ CDR3 sequences in common.

Trimming cost V 3 bases and J 9 bases, with 8 bases left between them. Germline lookup yields CDR1 KGHDR and CDR2 SFDVKD. This CDR3 is built from 12 residues. The use of genomic DNA as template underpinned the TCR beta VDJ and CDR3 profiling. TCRdb reprocessed the reads with MiXCR, giving one entry per CDR3 protein. Of approximately 270,000 distinct CDR3 sequences in the sample, 45% to 65% were seen once. Sequencing was carried out using sorted CD4+, CD8+, or CD8+CD57+ T cells (not recorded which) from PBMCs. V is TRBV24-1 and J is TRBJ1-5, with D maybe TRBD1 (5 bases). The TCR comes from a human donor with severe aplastic anemia or a healthy control (not recorded which). As DNA, the CDR3 is TGTGCCACCAGTGATCCCGGGGGGCCCCAGCATTTT. It codes for CATSDPGGPQHF.